This T cell receptor (beta chain) derives from a study of a mutant IDH1 vaccine in newly diagnosed glioma (dated by TCRdb to about 2021). Notes on the research overall: Vaccination was initiated 4-6 weeks after radiotherapy alone, or concurrently with temozolomide cycles in the chemotherapy-containing groups. The approximately 33 treated patients were around 60% male and around 40% female, with a mean age of approximately 40 years. Before enrollment, patients had received standard therapy of radiotherapy alone, temozolomide alone, or radiochemotherapy with temozolomide; most received the combination. The week-35 safety follow-up was designated visit V12, and the week-47 end of study was designated visit V13. Peripheral blood was drawn at six visits: V03 (baseline), V05, V07, V10, V12 and V13. Longitudinal TCRB deep sequencing was done for 25 to 30 treated patients, wherever samples were available for exploratory analyses.

General conclusions and limits of the study: Changes in the top peripheral T cell clonotypes picked up by TCRB sequencing did not appear to be linked to pseudoprogression. The authors stated that sample limitations prevented analyses of patient blood samples from being reproduced. Availability determined which PBMC samples were chosen for TCRB deep sequencing. Immune responses induced by the vaccine were seen in around 93% of patients across multiple MHC alleles.

The library came from the immunoSEQ multiplex PCR assay. Rearranged TCR beta chain sequences were amplified with the hsTCRB Kit following the manufacturer's protocol. An Illumina MiSeq was used to sequence the TCRB libraries. The paper's data handling went like this. Demultiplexing, trimming and gene mapping were performed with the kit vendor's proprietary platform. In TCRdb, the immuneACCESS table is reduced to in-frame sequences with V and J assigned. These tables do not hold every clone; where another copy was compared, an unresolved V gene accounts for under half, and the others remain unexplained. That table supplies the V and J calls and clone size; D and trimming were determined from the DNA. Across this sample there are around 44,000 clones, with roughly 80% seen only once. The ten largest clones represent more than 6.5% of the sample. The CDR3 goes from the cysteine to the phenylalanine over 15 residues. The CDR3 DNA has 45 bases and is translated from base 1. CDR1 and CDR2 (SGHNT, YYREEE) derive from the germline V gene (reference sequence). V ends up 0 bases short and J 5 bases short, with an unmatched junction base count of 4.

In light of the paper, this sample's time point label describes: week 35, safety follow-up. Each vaccine dose was 300 ug of a 20-mer mutant IDH1 peptide in Montanide, given subcutaneously with topical imiquimod. Across visits V03 through V10, patients got a total of eight vaccinations, given in weeks 1, 3, 5, 7, 11, 15, 19 and 23. All donors had newly diagnosed IDH1-mutant astrocytomas of WHO grade 3 or 4 that showed loss of nuclear ATRX. The samples were drawn from NOA16, a multicentre, single-arm, open-label phase I trial in Germany that tested a mutant IDH1 peptide vaccine in humans for the first time. Genomic DNA for TCRB sequencing was isolated from EDTA blood with the DNeasy Blood and Tissue Kit. Of note for this clone: The antigen it binds to is not known. There are no base qualities to consult, and no much larger clone falls within one base.

Material: PBMCs, obtained from a glioma patient whose treatment included an IDH1 peptide vaccine. The chain joins TRBV5-4 to TRBJ1-5, and 8 bases in between align with TRBD1. The TCR was taken from a man in his forties with glioma. The CDR3 is CASSLVPGGDQPQHF. The DNA sequence follows: TGTGCCAGCAGCTTGGTCCCAGGGGGCGATCAGCCCCAGCATTTT.